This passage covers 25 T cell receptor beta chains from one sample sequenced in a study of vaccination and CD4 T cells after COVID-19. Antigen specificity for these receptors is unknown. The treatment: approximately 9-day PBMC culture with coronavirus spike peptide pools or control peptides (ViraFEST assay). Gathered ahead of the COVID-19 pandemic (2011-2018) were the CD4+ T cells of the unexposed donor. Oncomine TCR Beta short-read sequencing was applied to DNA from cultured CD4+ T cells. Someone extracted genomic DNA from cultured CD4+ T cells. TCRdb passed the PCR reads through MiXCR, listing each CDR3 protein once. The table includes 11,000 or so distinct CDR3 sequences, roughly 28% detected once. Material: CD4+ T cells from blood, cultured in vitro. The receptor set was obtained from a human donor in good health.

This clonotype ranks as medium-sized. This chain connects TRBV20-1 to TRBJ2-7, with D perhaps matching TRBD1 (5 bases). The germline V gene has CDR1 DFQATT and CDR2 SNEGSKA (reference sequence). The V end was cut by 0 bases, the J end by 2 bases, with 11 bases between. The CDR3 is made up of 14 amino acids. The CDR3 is CSARDSVRAYEQYF. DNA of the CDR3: TGCAGTGCTAGAGATTCCGTCAGGGCCTACGAGCAGTACTTC.

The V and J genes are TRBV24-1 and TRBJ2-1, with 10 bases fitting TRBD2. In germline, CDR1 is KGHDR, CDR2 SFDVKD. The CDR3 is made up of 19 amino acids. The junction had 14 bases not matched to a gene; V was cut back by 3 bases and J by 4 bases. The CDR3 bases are TGTGCCACCAGTGATCCGAAAGTAGCGGGAGGAAAAGGATACAATGAGCAGTTCTTC. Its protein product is CATSDPKVAGGKGYNEQFF.

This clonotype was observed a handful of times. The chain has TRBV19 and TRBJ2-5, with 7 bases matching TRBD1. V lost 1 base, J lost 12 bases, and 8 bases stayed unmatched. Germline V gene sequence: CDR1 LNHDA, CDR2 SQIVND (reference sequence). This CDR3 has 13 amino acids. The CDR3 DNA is TGTGCCAGTAGTATAGGCTTTGGGGACAGAGAGTACTTC. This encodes CASSIGFGDREYF.

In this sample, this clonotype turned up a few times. The chain's CDR3 is CASSARGGHLREQYF. CDR3 in DNA: TGTGCCAGCAGCGCCCGGGGCGGACACCTAAGGGAGCAGTACTTC. This sequence joins TRBV7-2 and TRBJ2-7, with D perhaps being TRBD1 or TRBD2 (5 bases each). The V gene lost 5 bases and the J gene lost 7 bases, with 21 bases spanning the gap. The CDR3 runs to 15 residues. Germline V gives CDR1 SGHTA, CDR2 FQGNSA.

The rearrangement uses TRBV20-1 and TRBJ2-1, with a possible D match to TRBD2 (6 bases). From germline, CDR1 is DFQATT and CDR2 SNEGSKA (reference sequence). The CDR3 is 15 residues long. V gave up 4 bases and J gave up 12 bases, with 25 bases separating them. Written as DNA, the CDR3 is TGCAGTGCTACTAGCCGCGGGACTCCTGCCATGGGGCAGTTCTTC. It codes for CSATSRGTPAMGQFF.

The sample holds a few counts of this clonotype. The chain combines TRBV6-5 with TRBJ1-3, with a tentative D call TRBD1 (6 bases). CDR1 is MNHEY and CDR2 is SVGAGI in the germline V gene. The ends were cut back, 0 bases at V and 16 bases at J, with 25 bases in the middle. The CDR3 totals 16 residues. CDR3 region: CASSYSVGNMRGGRYF. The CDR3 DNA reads TGTGCCAGCAGTTACTCTGTGGGCAATATGAGAGGGGGAAGGTATTTT.

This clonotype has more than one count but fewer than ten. This CDR3 is CSAGGLALSNEQFF. In DNA form, the CDR3 reads TGCAGTGCGGGGGGACTAGCGTTAAGTAATGAGCAGTTCTTC. The chain joins TRBV20-1 to TRBJ2-1, with 10 bases matching TRBD2. Germline CDR1 and CDR2: DFQATT and SNEGSKA (reference sequence). This CDR3 has 14 amino acids. V gave up 6 bases and J gave up 7 bases; unmatched junction bases: 9.

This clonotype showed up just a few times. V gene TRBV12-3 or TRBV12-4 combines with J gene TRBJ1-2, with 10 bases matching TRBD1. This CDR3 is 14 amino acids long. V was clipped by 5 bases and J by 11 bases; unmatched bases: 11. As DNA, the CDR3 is TGTGCCAGCAGTAATACTCCGGGACAGGGGTGGTACACCTTC. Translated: CASSNTPGQGWYTF.

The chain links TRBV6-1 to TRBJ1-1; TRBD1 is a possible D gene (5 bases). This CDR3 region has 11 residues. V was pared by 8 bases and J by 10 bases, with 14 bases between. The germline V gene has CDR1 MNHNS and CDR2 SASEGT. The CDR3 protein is CASWDFRRAFF. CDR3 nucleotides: TGTGCCAGCTGGGACTTCCGGAGAGCTTTCTTT.

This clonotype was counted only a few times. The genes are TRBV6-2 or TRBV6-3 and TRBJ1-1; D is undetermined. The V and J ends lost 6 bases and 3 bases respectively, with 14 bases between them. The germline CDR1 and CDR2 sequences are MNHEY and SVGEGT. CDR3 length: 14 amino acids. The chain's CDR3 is CASRPSFWDTEAFF. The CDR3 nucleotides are TGTGCCAGCAGACCGAGCTTTTGGGACACTGAAGCTTTCTTT.

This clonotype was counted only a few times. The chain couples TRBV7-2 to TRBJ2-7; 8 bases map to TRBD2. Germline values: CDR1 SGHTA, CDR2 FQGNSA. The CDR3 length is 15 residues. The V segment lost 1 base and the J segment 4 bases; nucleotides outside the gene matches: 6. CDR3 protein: CASSLVAGLGYEQYF. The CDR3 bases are TGTGCCAGCAGCTTAGTTGCGGGACTAGGGTACGAGCAGTACTTC.

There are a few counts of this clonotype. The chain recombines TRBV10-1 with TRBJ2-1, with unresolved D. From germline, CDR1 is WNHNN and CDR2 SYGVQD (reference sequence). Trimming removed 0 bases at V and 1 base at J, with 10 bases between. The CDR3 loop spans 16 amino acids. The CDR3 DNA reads TGCGCCAGCAGTGAGTCTTCTCCGACATCCTACAATGAGCAGTTCTTC. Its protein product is CASSESSPTSYNEQFF.

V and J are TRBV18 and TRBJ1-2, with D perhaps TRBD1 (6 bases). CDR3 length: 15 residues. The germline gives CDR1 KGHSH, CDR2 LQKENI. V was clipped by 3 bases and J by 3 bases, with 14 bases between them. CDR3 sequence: CASSPLGGQYYGYTF. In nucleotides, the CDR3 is TGTGCCAGCTCACCGCTTGGGGGGCAGTACTATGGCTACACCTTC.

Here the CDR3 DNA reads TGTGCCACCAGTGATTTCGGGACAGGGGTGGAAAATGAGCAGTTCTTC. Protein sequence: CATSDFGTGVENEQFF. The chain has TRBV24-1 and TRBJ2-1; 10 bases fit TRBD1. This CDR3 is built from 16 residues. Losses at the gene ends were 1 base for V and 7 bases for J; bases not matched to a gene: 6. Germline V CDR1 and CDR2: KGHDR, SFDVKD.

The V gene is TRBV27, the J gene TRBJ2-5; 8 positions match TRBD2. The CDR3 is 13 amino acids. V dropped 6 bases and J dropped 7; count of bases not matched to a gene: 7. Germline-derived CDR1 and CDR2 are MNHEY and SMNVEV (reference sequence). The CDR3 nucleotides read TGTGCCAGCAGATACAGCGGGAGCGGGACCCAGTACTTC. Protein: CASRYSGSGTQYF.

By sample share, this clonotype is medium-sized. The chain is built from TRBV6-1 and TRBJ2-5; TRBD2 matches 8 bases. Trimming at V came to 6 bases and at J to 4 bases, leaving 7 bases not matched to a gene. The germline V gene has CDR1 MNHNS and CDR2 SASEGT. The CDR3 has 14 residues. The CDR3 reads CASSQMAGGETQYF. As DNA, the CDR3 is TGTGCCAGCAGCCAAATGGCGGGAGGAGAGACCCAGTACTTC.

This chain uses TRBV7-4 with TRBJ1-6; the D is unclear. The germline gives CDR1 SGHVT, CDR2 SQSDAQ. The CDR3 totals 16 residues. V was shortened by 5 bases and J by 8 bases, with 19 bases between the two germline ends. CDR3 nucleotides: TGTGCCAGCAGCGTAGGACCTCGGACGGACGATTCACCCCTCCACTTT. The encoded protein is CASSVGPRTDDSPLHF.

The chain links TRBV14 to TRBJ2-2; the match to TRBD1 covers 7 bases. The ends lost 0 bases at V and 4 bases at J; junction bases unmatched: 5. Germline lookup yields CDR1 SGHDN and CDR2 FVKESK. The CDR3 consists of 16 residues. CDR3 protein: CASSQDRGFGTGELFF. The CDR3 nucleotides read TGTGCCAGCAGCCAAGACAGGGGGTTTGGCACCGGGGAGCTGTTTTTT.

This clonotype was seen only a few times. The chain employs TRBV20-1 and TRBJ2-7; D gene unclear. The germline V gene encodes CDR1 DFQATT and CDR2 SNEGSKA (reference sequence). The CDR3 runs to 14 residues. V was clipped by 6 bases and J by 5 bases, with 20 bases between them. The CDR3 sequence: CSASKLPLGNEQYF. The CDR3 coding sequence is TGCAGTGCCTCCAAACTCCCCCTGGGGAACGAGCAGTACTTC.

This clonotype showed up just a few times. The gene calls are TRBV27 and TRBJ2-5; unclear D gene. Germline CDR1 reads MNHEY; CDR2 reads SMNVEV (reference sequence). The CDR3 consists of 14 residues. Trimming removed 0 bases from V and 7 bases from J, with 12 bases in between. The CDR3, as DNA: TGTGCCAGCAGTTTATCCAACAATTTTGGGACCCAGTACTTC. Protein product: CASSLSNNFGTQYF.

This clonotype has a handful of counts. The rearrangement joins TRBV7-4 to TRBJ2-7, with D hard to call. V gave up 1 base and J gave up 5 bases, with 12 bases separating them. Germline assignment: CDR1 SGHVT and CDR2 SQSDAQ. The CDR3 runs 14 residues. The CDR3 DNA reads TGTGCCAGCAGCTTAGTGTGTGGGCTCCACGAGCAGTACTTC. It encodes CASSLVCGLHEQYF.

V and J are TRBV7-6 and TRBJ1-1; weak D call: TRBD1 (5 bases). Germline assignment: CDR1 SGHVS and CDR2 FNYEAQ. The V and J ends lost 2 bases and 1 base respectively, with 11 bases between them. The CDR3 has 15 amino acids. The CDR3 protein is CASSLQGHGNTEAFF. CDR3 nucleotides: TGTGCCAGCAGCTTACAGGGCCATGGGAACACTGAAGCTTTCTTT.

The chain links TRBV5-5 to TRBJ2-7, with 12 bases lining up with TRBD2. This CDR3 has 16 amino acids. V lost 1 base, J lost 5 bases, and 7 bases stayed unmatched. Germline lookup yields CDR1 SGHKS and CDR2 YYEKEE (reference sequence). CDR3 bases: TGTGCCAGCAGCTTGTTTCGACTAGCGGGAGAGGACGAGCAGTACTTC. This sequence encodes CASSLFRLAGEDEQYF.

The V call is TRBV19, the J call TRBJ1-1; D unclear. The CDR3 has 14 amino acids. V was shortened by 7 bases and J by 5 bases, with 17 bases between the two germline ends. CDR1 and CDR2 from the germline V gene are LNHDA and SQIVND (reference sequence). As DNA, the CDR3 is TGTGCCAGTACCCCAGGCGGAGGGTTAACTGAAGCTTTCTTT. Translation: CASTPGGGLTEAFF. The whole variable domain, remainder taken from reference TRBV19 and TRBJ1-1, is DGGITQSPKYLFRKEGQNVTLSCEQNLNHDAMYWYRQDPGQGLRLIYYSQIVNDFQKGDIAEGYSVSREKKESFPLTVTSAQKNPTAFYLCASTPGGGLTEAFFGQGTRLTVV.

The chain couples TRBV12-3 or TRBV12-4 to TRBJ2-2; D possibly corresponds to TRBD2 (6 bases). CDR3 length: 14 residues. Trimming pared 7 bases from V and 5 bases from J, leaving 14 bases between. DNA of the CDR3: TGTGCCAGCACTTGGGACTTAGCAACCGGGGAGCTGTTTTTT. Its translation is CASTWDLATGELFF.